What follows are 10 T cell receptor beta chains derived from one specimen sequenced in a study of regulatory T cells in long-lasting Graves disease. This sample's time point: newly diagnosed GD, antithyroid drugs for less than 3 months. Construction of the TCR library relied on RNA isolated from PBMCs. Researchers made TCR beta libraries by using iRepertoire HTBI primers and running Arm-PCR on CDR3 regions. TCRdb used MiXCR to reprocess the multiplex PCR reads, holding one entry per CDR3 protein. The sample yields approximately 350,000 distinct CDR3 sequences, about a sixth seen once. The data were also submitted as part of a second study, on T cells in Graves' hyperthyroidism and ophthalmopathy.

This sample comprised peripheral blood mononuclear cells (PBMCs), obtained at new diagnosis, from a patient treated with antithyroid drugs. The origin of the receptors is a woman aged 18 to 35 with Graves disease.

V and J are TRBV28 and TRBJ1-6; 7 bases fit TRBD1. The V gene end was trimmed by 10 bases and the J gene end by 5 bases; junction bases not matched to a gene: 5. CDR1 and CDR2 (germline): MDHEN, SYDVKM. This CDR3 spans 13 amino acids. This CDR3 is CATTTGDNSPLHF. The CDR3 DNA is TGTGCCACCACAACAGGGGATAATTCACCCCTCCACTTT.

This clonotype was found a few times. The CDR3 coding sequence is TGTGCCAGTAACCCCGGGTTTAGTGGGGGTCCCCGTCAGCCCCAGCATTTT. Translated, it gives CASNPGFSGGPRQPQHF. The V gene is TRBV19, the J gene TRBJ1-5; D perhaps matches TRBD1 (5 bases). Germline assignment: CDR1 LNHDA and CDR2 SQIVND (reference sequence). V lost 7 bases and J lost 6, with 25 bases in between. The CDR3 covers 17 residues.

This clonotype was seen more than once but under ten times. The chain uses TRBV4-1 and TRBJ2-2; perhaps TRBD1 as D (5 bases). This CDR3 contains 16 residues. The germline V and J ends were trimmed by 2 bases and 1 base, with 11 bases remaining between them. Germline V gives CDR1 MGHRA, CDR2 YSYEKL. The CDR3 is CASSQPIQVNTGELFF. DNA for the CDR3: TGCGCCAGCAGCCAACCTATACAGGTGAACACCGGGGAGCTGTTTTTT.

This chain joins TRBV2 and TRBJ1-2; D remains ambiguous. The ends were cut back, 3 bases at V and 4 bases at J, with 9 bases in the middle. CDR1 and CDR2 (germline): SNHLY, FYNNEI. The CDR3 is 13 amino acids. Here the CDR3 reads CASSDGLFYGYTF. The CDR3 nucleotides are TGTGCCAGCAGTGACGGACTTTTCTATGGCTACACCTTC.

This clonotype was seen a handful of times. This chain links TRBV15 with TRBJ1-6; D is unclear. CDR1 is LNHNV, CDR2 YYDKDF, per germline (reference sequence). Trimming left V 5 bases short and J 4 bases short, with 9 bases between. This CDR3 comprises 14 residues. In DNA form, the CDR3 reads TGTGCCACCAGCCCCCAAGGATATAATTCACCCCTCCACTTT. Translated, it gives CATSPQGYNSPLHF.

The rearrangement uses TRBV7-9 and TRBJ2-2; 12 nucleotides line up with TRBD2. The V gene's germline CDR1 is SEHNR and CDR2 FQNEAQ (reference sequence). The CDR3 is 18 amino acids. V gave up 5 bases and J gave up 2 bases; unmatched junction bases: 9. DNA for the CDR3: TGTGCCAGCAGCCTTCCGACTAGCGGGGGTCTCAACACCGGGGAGCTGTTTTTT. This gives the protein CASSLPTSGGLNTGELFF.

In this sample, this clonotype turned up many times. The V gene is TRBV18, the J gene TRBJ2-7, with D hard to call. Germline CDR1 KGHSH, CDR2 LQKENI. This CDR3 is 14 amino acids long. V lost 0 bases to trimming and J lost 3 bases, with 9 bases between them. This CDR3 reads CASSPPRVNYEQYF. Written as DNA, the CDR3 is TGTGCCAGCTCACCACCAAGGGTGAACTACGAGCAGTACTTC.

The chain uses TRBV2 and TRBJ2-7, with TRBD2 identical over 15 bases. The CDR3 is made up of 16 amino acids. The germline V gene has CDR1 SNHLY and CDR2 FYNNEI. The V gene end was trimmed by 4 bases and the J gene end by 3 bases; junction bases not matched to a gene: 4. The CDR3 coding sequence is TGTGCCAGCAGTGCGTGGGGACTAGCGGGGGGCTACGAGCAGTACTTC. Encoded protein: CASSAWGLAGGYEQYF.

This clonotype was seen ten or more times. The V call is TRBV5-1, the J call TRBJ1-1; no reliable D call. CDR1 and CDR2 from the germline V gene are SGHRS and YFSETQ. The V gene lost 6 bases and the J gene lost 5 bases, with 8 bases spanning the gap. The CDR3 runs to 11 residues. CDR3 loop: CASKGETEAFF. For the CDR3, the DNA is TGCGCCAGCAAGGGCGAGACTGAAGCTTTCTTT.

This clonotype was counted many times. This chain links TRBV27 with TRBJ1-1, with TRBD1 identical over 10 bases. Germline V lookup: CDR1 MNHEY, CDR2 SMNVEV (reference sequence). J lost 4 bases, V lost 5 bases, and 4 bases had no gene match. This CDR3 contains 14 residues. The DNA of the CDR3 is TGTGCCAGCAGTCATAGGACAGGGGGCACTGAAGCTTTCTTT. Translated: CASSHRTGGTEAFF.